The source of this TCR beta chain is a study of T cell responses to AZD1222 COVID-19 vaccine. Pooled together were second doses at about 4 or about 12 weeks. Study-level points and caveats: Among those given AZD1222, only six or seven were seropositive at baseline. Reports say nearly half of spike-specific TCRs go after unmutated variant regions. Increased Spike-specific TCR breadth and depth were observed after two AZD1222 doses.

TCRdb's copy holds only in-frame clones and misses some; the assay was immunoSEQ multiplex PCR. The sample consists of tens of thousands of clones, approximately 89% of them appearing once. This CDR3 spans 14 amino acids. V was pared by 8 bases and J by 3 bases, with 5 bases of the junction left unmatched. Germline V gene lookup returns CDR1 MNHEY and CDR2 SVGAGI. Of note for this clone: What it binds is not known.

The sample here was peripheral blood, taken 28 days after the second AZD1222 dose. V gene TRBV6-5 combines with J gene TRBJ2-2; 8 nucleotides match TRBD2. This sequence was found in an adult who received the AZD1222 COVID-19 vaccine. This CDR3 reads CASGGGMDTGELFF. In DNA form, the CDR3 reads TGTGCCAGCGGCGGGGGGATGGACACCGGGGAGCTGTTTTTT.